The source of this TCR delta chain is a study of gamma-delta chains in newborns, infants, children (dated by TCRdb to the late 2010s). For the wider study: According to the study title, microbial exposure causes polyclonal expansion of innate gammadelta T cells right after birth. How innate gammadelta T cell populations in human newborns were shaped by microbial exposure immediately after birth was investigated in the study.

The CDR3 numbers 15 residues from cysteine through phenylalanine. Only the CDR3 DNA is retained, 45 bases long and in frame from the first base. Looking up the germline V gene yields CDR1 GEAIGNYY and CDR2 EKD. Deletion took 3 bases off V and 2 bases off J, with a span of 7 bases between the germline ends. Sequencing instrument: Illumina MiSeq. The public reads were reprocessed by TCRdb using CATT, and rows of matching DNA were later combined. The sample contains a few thousand delta-chain clones, around 2.8% of them found a single time. The ten biggest clones cover approximately 15% of the sample. A few counts support this clone. Its antigen has not been determined. A far more abundant clone sits one base away, making this likely a read error.

This chain joins TRDV2 to TRDJ3; TRDD3 is a possible D gene, resting on 6 matching bases. Material: blood. This receptor was taken from a child who was a newborn, infant or young child, either healthy, febrile or measles-vaccinated (not recorded which). The base sequence is TGTGCCTGTGACGGGGGGACCTGGGACACCCGACAGATGTTTTTC. Translation gives CACDGGTWDTRQMFF.